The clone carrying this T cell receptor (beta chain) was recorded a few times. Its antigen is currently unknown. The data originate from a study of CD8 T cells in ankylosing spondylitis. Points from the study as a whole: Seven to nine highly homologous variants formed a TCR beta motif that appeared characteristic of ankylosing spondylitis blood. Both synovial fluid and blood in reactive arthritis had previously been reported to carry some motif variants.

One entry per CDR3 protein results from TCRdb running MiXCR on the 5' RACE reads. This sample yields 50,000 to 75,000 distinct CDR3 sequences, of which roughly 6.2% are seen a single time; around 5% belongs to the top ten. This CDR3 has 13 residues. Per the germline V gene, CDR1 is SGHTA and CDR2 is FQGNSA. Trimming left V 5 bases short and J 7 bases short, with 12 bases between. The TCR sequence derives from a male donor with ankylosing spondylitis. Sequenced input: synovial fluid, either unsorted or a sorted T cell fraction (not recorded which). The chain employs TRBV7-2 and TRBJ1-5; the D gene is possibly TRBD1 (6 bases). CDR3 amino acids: CASSQGGGQPQHF. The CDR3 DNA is TGTGCCAGCAGCCAAGGGGGGGGACAGCCCCAGCATTTT.